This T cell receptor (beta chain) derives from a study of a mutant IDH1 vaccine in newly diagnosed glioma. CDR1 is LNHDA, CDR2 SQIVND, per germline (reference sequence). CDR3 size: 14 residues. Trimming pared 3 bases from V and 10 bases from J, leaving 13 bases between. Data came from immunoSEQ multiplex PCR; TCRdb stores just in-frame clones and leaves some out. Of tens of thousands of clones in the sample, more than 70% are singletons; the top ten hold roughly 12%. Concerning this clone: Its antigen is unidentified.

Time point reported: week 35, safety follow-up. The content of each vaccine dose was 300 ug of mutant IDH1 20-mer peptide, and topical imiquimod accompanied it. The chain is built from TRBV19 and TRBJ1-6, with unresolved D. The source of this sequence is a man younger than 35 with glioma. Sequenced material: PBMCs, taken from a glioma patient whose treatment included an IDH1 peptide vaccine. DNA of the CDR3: TGTGCCAGTAGTATCAGTAGGGCCAAGTCACCCCTCCACTTT. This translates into CASSISRAKSPLHF. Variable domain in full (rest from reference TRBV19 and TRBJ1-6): DGGITQSPKYLFRKEGQNVTLSCEQNLNHDAMYWYRQDPGQGLRLIYYSQIVNDFQKGDIAEGYSVSREKKESFPLTVTSAQKNPTAFYLCASSISRAKSPLHFGNGTRLTVT.